This T cell receptor (beta chain) emerged from a study of shared clonotypes between healthy human individuals. Looked up from germline, CDR1 is LNHDA and CDR2 is SQIVND (reference sequence). The CDR3 spans 10 residues. Study conclusions and caveats: Relative to memory subsets, naive subsets generally showed larger estimated richness.

The data were produced by immunoSEQ multiplex PCR, yet TCRdb's version contains in-frame clones alone and is incomplete. The sample records under 1,100,000 clones, around 74% being singletons. In its sample, this clone was seen many times. The antigen remains unidentified. The junction and the germline gene differ at one end; a read error may be behind it. Sequenced: memory CD4+ T cells sorted from blood. Subset here: CD45RA-negative fraction. V gene TRBV19 combines with J gene TRBJ2-7; 7 bases map to TRBD2. The source of this sequence is a man younger than 35 in good health. The CDR3 DNA reads TGTGCCAGTAGTATAGAGGGAGGGTTCTTC. This sequence encodes CASSIEGGFF.